The 9 T cell receptor beta chains below come from one sample, sequenced in a study of blood T cell repertoires in COVID-19. Clones were read by immunoSEQ multiplex PCR, and TCRdb kept only the in-frame ones, dropping some. The sample includes some 320,000 clones, 85% of them seen just once. What was sequenced was PBMCs or T cells enriched from blood (not recorded which). The receptors stem from a woman in her 30s who had been exposed to COVID-19.

CDR3 amino acids: CASSMGGSPLHF. As DNA, the CDR3 is TGTGCCAGCAGCATGGGGGGTTCACCCCTCCACTTT. The chain combines TRBV12-3 or TRBV12-4 with TRBJ1-6, with D possibly TRBD1 on 5 matching bases. The CDR3 is 12 amino acids. Deletions cut 6 bases from V and 9 bases from J, with 9 bases between.

The gene calls are TRBV19 and TRBJ2-7; the match to TRBD2 covers 7 bases. Germline values: CDR1 LNHDA, CDR2 SQIVND (reference sequence). CDR3 length: 14 residues. With V trimmed by 1 base and J by 7 bases, 7 bases remained unmatched. The chain's CDR3 is CASSIAGGPGEQYF. The CDR3 DNA is TGTGCCAGTAGTATAGCGGGAGGTCCCGGGGAGCAGTACTTC. Complete variable domain (other parts from reference TRBV19 and TRBJ2-7): DGGITQSPKYLFRKEGQNVTLSCEQNLNHDAMYWYRQDPGQGLRLIYYSQIVNDFQKGDIAEGYSVSREKKESFPLTVTSAQKNPTAFYLCASSIAGGPGEQYFGPGTRLTVT.

The CDR3, as DNA: TGTGCCTGGAGTACGGGAGGGGGGACTTACGGTGGCTACACCTTC. Its protein is CAWSTGGGTYGGYTF. The chain is built from TRBV30 and TRBJ1-2; a weak D match, TRBD1 (6 bases). Per the germline V gene, CDR1 is GTSNPN and CDR2 is SVGIG (reference sequence). The CDR3 is 15 amino acids. Between the trimmed V and J ends, which lost 2 bases and 7 bases, there was a span of 20 bases.

This clone has a handful of counts. The chain recombines TRBV3-1 (or the pseudogene TRBV3-2) with TRBJ1-5, with D unresolved. V was trimmed by 0 bases and J by 0 bases, leaving 6 bases between them. The CDR3 has 15 residues. Per the germline V gene, CDR1 is LGHDT and CDR2 is YNNKEL (reference sequence). Here the CDR3 DNA reads TGTGCCAGCAGCCAAGATAGAAATAGCAATCAGCCCCAGCATTTT. As protein: CASSQDRNSNQPQHF.

V gene TRBV7-9 combines with J gene TRBJ1-4; 7 nucleotides align to TRBD1. This CDR3 region has 13 residues. Germline-derived CDR1 and CDR2 are SEHNR and FQNEAQ (reference sequence). CDR3 DNA: TGTGTCGGGACAGCTGCAACTAATGAAAAACTGTTTTTT. As protein: CVGTAATNEKLFF.

This rearrangement joins TRBV7-6 to TRBJ2-2; 8 bases fit TRBD1. The V and J ends lost 1 base and 4 bases, in that order; junction bases with no gene match: 14. The germline gives CDR1 SGHVS, CDR2 FNYEAQ. The CDR3 length is 19 residues. CDR3 residues: CASSLGGSGRGHGTGELFF. In DNA, the CDR3 is TGTGCCAGCAGCTTAGGGGGATCTGGCAGGGGGCATGGCACCGGGGAGCTGTTTTTT.

This chain links TRBV28 with TRBJ1-1; 9 nucleotides align to TRBD1. Germline-derived CDR1 and CDR2 are MDHEN and SYDVKM. The V and J ends lost 4 bases and 7 bases, in that order; junction bases with no gene match: 13. CDR3 length: 16 amino acids. The CDR3 bases are TGTGCCAGCAGTTCTCCCGGGACAGGGTTCCTCCGTGAAGCTTTCTTT. It encodes CASSSPGTGFLREAFF.

The rearrangement uses TRBV24-1 and TRBJ2-2, with TRBD2 as a possible D gene (6 bases). In germline, CDR1 is KGHDR, CDR2 SFDVKD. CDR3 length equals 16 residues. Trimming pared 6 bases from V and 2 bases from J, leaving 15 bases between. The CDR3 spells CATSLSTRRNTGELFF. DNA for the CDR3: TGTGCCACCAGTCTCTCGACTAGGAGAAACACCGGGGAGCTGTTTTTT.

The chain uses TRBV28 and TRBJ1-4; D uncertain. The CDR3 consists of 15 residues. CDR1 and CDR2 from the germline V gene are MDHEN and SYDVKM. Trimming took 5 bases from V and 0 from J, leaving 10 bases between them. The CDR3 is CASSNPSATNEKLFF. The DNA of the CDR3 is TGTGCCAGCAGTAATCCCTCTGCAACTAATGAAAAACTGTTTTTT.